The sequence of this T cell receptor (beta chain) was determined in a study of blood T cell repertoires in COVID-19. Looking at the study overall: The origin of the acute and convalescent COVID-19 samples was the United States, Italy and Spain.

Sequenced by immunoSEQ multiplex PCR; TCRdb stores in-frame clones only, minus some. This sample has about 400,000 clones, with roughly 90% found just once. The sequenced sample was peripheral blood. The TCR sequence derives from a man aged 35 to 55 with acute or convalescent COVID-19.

CDR3 region: CASSTETGGMSPLHF. The CDR3 DNA reads TGTGCCAGTAGTACCGAGACAGGGGGCATGTCACCCCTCCACTTT. The chain carries TRBV19 and TRBJ1-6; 10 nucleotides match TRBD1. V was clipped by 4 bases and J by 10 bases; unmatched bases: 7. The germline gives CDR1 LNHDA, CDR2 SQIVND (reference sequence). CDR3 length: 15 amino acids.